This T cell receptor beta chain was profiled in a study of blood T cell repertoires in COVID-19. Study-wide background: Acute and convalescent COVID-19 specimens originated in the United States, Italy and Spain. Sample material is recorded as cDNA or gDNA derived from T cells, B-cell-depleted T cells, or PBMCs.

The CDR3 has 15 amino acids. From germline, CDR1 is MGHDK and CDR2 SYGVNS. The ends were cut back, 0 bases at V and 6 bases at J, with 14 bases in the middle. How the authors handled the data: Quantification of nucleated cells was approximated via reference gene primer amplification. Assay used: immunoSEQ multiplex PCR; TCRdb lists only in-frame clones, some missing. From that table come the V and J calls and clone size; the DNA was used to work out D and trimming. Found here are 30,000 to 40,000 clones, 80% to 95% of them singletons; the top ten hold approximately 19%. This chain links TRBV25-1 with TRBJ1-2; a weak D match, TRBD1 (5 bases). The receptor was derived from an elderly man with acute or convalescent COVID-19. Input material: peripheral blood. Here the CDR3 reads CASSEYGRVRDGYTF. The DNA for the CDR3 is TGTGCCAGCAGTGAATATGGCAGGGTGCGTGATGGCTACACCTTC.